Listed below are T cell receptor beta chains from one sample, sequenced in a study of control samples from healthy donors and cancer patients. Clones were sequenced by immunoSEQ multiplex PCR, and TCRdb holds only the in-frame ones, with some missing. The repertoire holds 90,000 to 150,000 clones, about 91% seen once, with roughly 3.4% in the top ten. The sequenced material came from blood. The receptors were sampled from a man aged 40-50 years in good health. The CDR3 runs from the conserved cysteine through the conserved F or W. D genes are given only for firm matches. The size entry is marked missing in some rows and otherwise reads once, few, many or a size class.

-,-,TRBV5-6,TRBJ2-7,CASRLGGTAVYEQYF,TGTGCCAGCAGGCTGGGAGGAACCGCTGTGTACGAGCAGTACTTC
-,TRBD2,TRBV19,TRBJ2-1,CASSLAGGYNEQFF,TGTGCCAGTAGTCTAGCGGGGGGCTACAATGAGCAGTTCTTC
once,-,TRBV4-3,TRBJ2-2,CASSQDPAGRTGELFF,TGCGCCAGCAGCCAAGATCCGGCAGGGCGCACCGGGGAGCTGTTTTTT
-,TRBD1,TRBV7-9,TRBJ1-3,CASSLVGQASGNTIYF,TGTGCCAGCAGCTTAGTGGGACAGGCCTCTGGAAACACCATATATTTT
-,-,TRBV3-1/TRBV3-2,TRBJ2-7,CASRAGFEQYF,TGTGCCAGCAGGGCAGGGTTCGAGCAGTACTTC
-,-,TRBV19,TRBJ2-7,CASSQQSSYEQYF,TGTGCCAGTAGTCAACAGAGCTCCTACGAGCAGTACTTC
-,-,TRBV19,TRBJ2-3,CASSQGADTQYF,TGTGCCAGTAGTCAAGGGGCAGATACGCAGTATTTT
-,TRBD2,TRBV3-1/TRBV3-2,TRBJ2-7,CASSQGLAFLREQYF,TGTGCCAGCAGCCAGGGACTAGCCTTTCTACGAGAGCAGTACTTC
-,-,TRBV5-5,TRBJ1-2,CASSSNSGGPGYTF,TGTGCCAGCAGCAGTAACTCAGGAGGCCCTGGCTACACCTTC
-,-,TRBV11-3,TRBJ2-3,CASSHFRLAEKGTDTQYF,TGTGCCAGCAGCCATTTCCGGCTAGCAGAGAAGGGAACGGATACGCAGTATTTT
-,TRBD1,TRBV19,TRBJ2-1,CASRPSGQGTNEQFF,TGTGCCAGCCGACCGTCCGGACAGGGGACGAATGAGCAGTTCTTC
-,-,TRBV6-2/TRBV6-3,TRBJ1-5,CASSYRQGGQPQHF,TGTGCCAGCAGTTACAGGCAGGGTGGACAGCCCCAGCATTTT
-,-,TRBV12-3/TRBV12-4,TRBJ2-6,CASRPTGANVLTF,TGTGCCAGCAGGCCGACAGGGGCCAACGTCCTGACTTTC
once,-,TRBV10-2,TRBJ2-5,CASGKTPQETQYF,TGCGCCAGCGGGAAAACACCCCAAGAGACCCAGTACTTC
-,-,TRBV3-1/TRBV3-2,TRBJ1-2,CASSQAGGYTF,TGTGCCAGCAGCCAGGCCGGGGGCTACACCTTC
-,-,TRBV2,TRBJ2-7,CASRGGASYEQYF,TGTGCCAGCAGGGGGGGGGCCTCCTACGAGCAGTACTTC
-,-,TRBV2,TRBJ2-3,CASSVGQISVDTQYF,TGTGCCAGCAGTGTGGGGCAGATTTCGGTAGATACGCAGTATTTT
-,TRBD1,TRBV11-1,TRBJ2-5,CASSPNRGETQYF,TGTGCCAGCAGCCCCAACAGGGGAGAGACCCAGTACTTC
-,-,TRBV6-5,TRBJ2-4,CASSYSIQGNIQYF,TGTGCCAGCAGTTACTCGATTCAGGGGAACATTCAGTACTTC
-,-,TRBV5-8,TRBJ2-5,CASSRRDGRETQYF,TGTGCCAGCAGCCGGCGGGATGGCAGAGAGACCCAGTACTTC
once,-,TRBV9,TRBJ1-5,CASSFGGGYNQPQHF,TGTGCCAGCAGCTTCGGTGGGGGGTACAATCAGCCCCAGCATTTT
-,-,TRBV25-1,TRBJ2-6,CASYHSGANVLTF,TGTGCCAGCTACCACTCTGGGGCCAACGTCCTGACTTTC
once,TRBD2,TRBV6-2/TRBV6-3,TRBJ2-7,CASSSGLAGGYEQYF,TGTGCCAGCAGCTCTGGACTAGCGGGGGGGTACGAGCAGTACTTC
few,TRBD2,TRBV6-2/TRBV6-3,TRBJ2-1,CASNPRLAGGTNEQFF,TGTGCCAGCAACCCACGACTAGCGGGGGGCACCAATGAGCAGTTCTTC
-,TRBD1,TRBV3-1/TRBV3-2,TRBJ2-7,CASTRGQGAGEQYF,TGTGCCAGCACCCGAGGACAGGGCGCGGGCGAGCAGTACTTC
-,-,TRBV29-1,TRBJ2-1,CSGGRRDSSYNEQFF,TGCAGCGGGGGAAGGCGGGACAGCTCCTACAATGAGCAGTTCTTC
-,TRBD2,TRBV4-3,TRBJ2-1,CASEKARGGSYNEQFF,TGCGCCAGCGAAAAAGCGCGGGGGGGCTCCTACAATGAGCAGTTCTTC
-,-,TRBV7-9,TRBJ1-6,CASSLNRGVGNSPLHF,TGTGCCAGCAGCTTAAACCGAGGGGTGGGCAATTCACCCCTCCACTTT
-,TRBD1,TRBV18,TRBJ1-1,CASSPNTGGTEAFF,TGTGCCAGCTCACCGAATACAGGGGGCACTGAAGCTTTCTTT
-,-,TRBV3-1/TRBV3-2,TRBJ2-1,CASSHRSSYNEQFF,TGTGCCAGCAGCCATCGTAGCTCCTACAATGAGCAGTTCTTC
-,-,TRBV4-3,TRBJ2-7,CASSRETGRGSGDEQYF,TGCGCCAGCAGCCGAGAGACAGGGAGGGGATCGGGTGACGAGCAGTACTTC
-,TRBD1,TRBV28,TRBJ1-1,CASSSLRQGFTEAFF,TGTGCCAGCAGTTCCCTCCGACAGGGGTTCACTGAAGCTTTCTTT
-,-,TRBV11-2,TRBJ1-5,CASSLYRTGNQPQHF,TGTGCCAGCAGCTTATATCGTACGGGCAATCAGCCCCAGCATTTT
-,-,TRBV27,TRBJ1-5,CASSLRVRQSNQPQHF,TGTGCCAGCAGTTTAAGGGTCAGGCAATCGAATCAGCCCCAGCATTTT
-,TRBD2,TRBV5-1,TRBJ2-3,CASSYSGGDTQYF,TGCGCCAGCAGTTATAGCGGGGGAGATACGCAGTATTTT
many,-,TRBV7-9,TRBJ1-1,CASSLAEGGRTEAFF,TGTGCCAGCAGCTTAGCCGAGGGAGGAAGAACTGAAGCTTTCTTT
once,TRBD2,TRBV9,TRBJ2-2,CASSVAPFELAGGPDTGELFF,TGTGCCAGCAGCGTAGCCCCATTTGAACTAGCGGGGGGGCCCGACACCGGGGAGCTGTTTTTT
-,-,TRBV7-9,TRBJ1-1,CASSFPPEAGNNGAFF,TGTGCCAGCAGCTTCCCCCCCGAAGCAGGGAATAATGGAGCTTTCTTT
-,-,TRBV6-6,TRBJ1-5,CASSQLMRNQPQHF,TGTGCCAGCAGCCAACTAATGAGAAACCAGCCCCAGCATTTT
-,-,TRBV12-3/TRBV12-4,TRBJ1-2,CASSSAAVYGYTF,TGTGCCAGCAGTTCGGCCGCGGTGTATGGCTACACCTTC
few,-,TRBV30,TRBJ1-6,CAWTTGSSSYNSPLHF,TGTGCCTGGACCACGGGCTCGAGCTCCTATAATTCACCCCTCCACTTT
-,-,TRBV7-9,TRBJ1-2,CASSLGVNYGYTF,TGTGCCAGCAGCTTAGGGGTTAACTATGGCTACACCTTC
-,TRBD1,TRBV5-1,TRBJ1-2,CASSPQGARGYTF,TGCGCCAGCAGCCCCCAGGGGGCTCGGGGCTACACCTTC
-,-,TRBV27,TRBJ1-6,CASSFTSSYNSPLHF,TGTGCCAGCAGTTTTACGAGCTCCTATAATTCACCCCTCCACTTT